The 15 T cell receptor beta chains below all came from one sample that was sequenced in a study of blood T cell repertoires in COVID-19. Libraries were prepared by immunoSEQ multiplex PCR; TCRdb keeps only in-frame clonotypes and omits some of them. The data show 250,000 to 300,000 clones, about 87% seen once. The material sequenced was peripheral blood. These TCRs come from a woman aged 25 to 45 who had recovered from COVID-19.

The J gene is TRBJ2-7, the V gene TRBV27; 10 nucleotides align to TRBD1. V was pared by 7 bases and J by 7 bases, with 10 bases of the junction left unmatched. The CDR3 has 14 residues. Germline CDR1 MNHEY, CDR2 SMNVEV (reference sequence). The CDR3 loop reads CASNTGTGDGEQYF. For the CDR3, the DNA is TGTGCCAGCAATACCGGGACAGGGGATGGGGAGCAGTACTTC.

This rearrangement joins TRBV24-1 to TRBJ2-1, with 11 positions matching TRBD1. This CDR3 has 13 residues. Germline V gives CDR1 KGHDR, CDR2 SFDVKD. V lost 3 bases to trimming and J lost 14 bases; unmatched junction nucleotides: 5. CDR3 in DNA: TGTGCCACCAGTGATCCCCGGGACAGGGGGAAGTTCTTC. Translation: CATSDPRDRGKFF.

The chain combines TRBV7-2 with TRBJ2-5; possibly TRBD2 for D (5 bases). V gave up 1 base and J gave up 4 bases, with 10 bases separating them. Germline V gene sequence: CDR1 SGHTA, CDR2 FQGNSA. The CDR3 covers 14 residues. This CDR3 reads CASSLGTRGETQYF. Written as DNA, the CDR3 is TGTGCCAGCAGCTTAGGAACTCGGGGAGAGACCCAGTACTTC.

Written as DNA, the CDR3 is TGTGCCAGCAGCTATATCCTACGGGGAGACCCACGGGAGCAGTACTTC. It yields the protein CASSYILRGDPREQYF. V gene TRBV5-4 combines with J gene TRBJ2-7; tentative D call: TRBD2 (5 bases). The length of the CDR3 is 16 residues. Germline CDR1 reads SGHNT; CDR2 reads YYREEE (reference sequence). V was shortened by 3 bases and J by 7 bases, with 23 bases between the two germline ends.

The chain links TRBV7-8 to TRBJ1-2; maybe TRBD1 (5 bases). V was cut by 1 base and J by 4 bases, with 13 bases left in between. CDR1 is SGHVS, CDR2 FQNEAQ, per germline. This CDR3 region has 15 residues. Here the CDR3 reads CASSLGQGVGYGYTF. The CDR3, as DNA: TGTGCCAGCAGCTTAGGTCAAGGGGTGGGCTATGGCTACACCTTC.

The CDR3 nucleotides read TGTGCCAGCAGCCATTCTAGCGGCCAAGAGACCCAGTACTTC. This translates into CASSHSSGQETQYF. The J gene is TRBJ2-5, the V gene TRBV3-1 (or the pseudogene TRBV3-2); 7 bases align to TRBD2. V lost 3 bases to trimming and J lost 1 base; unmatched junction nucleotides: 2. CDR1 and CDR2 (germline): LGHDT, YNNKEL (reference sequence). The CDR3 contains 14 residues.

The count of this clone is one. The chain uses TRBV28 and TRBJ1-3, with TRBD1 matching 7 bases. V trimming: 5 bases; J trimming: 0 bases; junction bases outside the gene matches: 16. Looked up from germline, CDR1 is MDHEN and CDR2 is SYDVKM. This CDR3 comprises 19 residues. The CDR3 DNA reads as TGTGCCAGCAGTAGCGTGGGGACAGAACTCTTTAACTCTGGAAACACCATATATTTT. Its translation is CASSSVGTELFNSGNTIYF.

The CDR3 here is CASSLGGTGAEAFF. The CDR3 bases are TGTGCCAGCAGCTTAGGGGGGACAGGGGCTGAAGCTTTCTTT. The genes are TRBV7-2 and TRBJ1-1, with 10 positions matching TRBD1. Trimming cost V 1 base and J 6 bases; bases outside gene matches: 2. From germline, CDR1 is SGHTA and CDR2 FQGNSA. CDR3 length: 14 amino acids.

Written as DNA, the CDR3 is TGTGCCAGCAGCGCGTCCAATAGCGGGGCGGAGACCCAGTACTTC. It encodes CASSASNSGAETQYF. The chain uses TRBV7-6 and TRBJ2-5; 8 nucleotides align to TRBD2. The germline CDR1 and CDR2 sequences are SGHVS and FNYEAQ. After removal of 5 bases from V and 5 bases from J, the junction contained 10 bases not matched to a gene. CDR3 length equals 15 residues. The full variable domain, with the rest looked up from reference TRBV7-6 and TRBJ2-5, is GAGVSQSPRYKVTKRGQDVALRCDPISGHVSLYWYRQALGQGPEFLTYFNYEAQQDKSGLPNDRFSAERPEGSISTLTIQRTEQRDSAMYRCASSASNSGAETQYFGPGTRLLVL.

The chain carries TRBV21-1 and TRBJ1-1; the DNA was not used to check the table's D call, TRBD1. TRBV21-1 is listed as a pseudogene. The length of the CDR3 is 15 residues. The CDR3 loop is CASSNPYSLDSEAFF. CDR3 bases: TGTGCCAGCAGCAATCCCTACTCCTTAGACAGTGAAGCTTTCTTT.

This clone is a singleton in its sample. The chain links TRBV11-2 to TRBJ1-5; D might be TRBD1 (5 bases). The V end was cut by 1 base, the J end by 4 bases, with 17 bases between. Germline CDR1 is SGHAT and CDR2 is FQNNGV. The CDR3 length is 17 residues. The CDR3 DNA follows: TGTGCCAGCAGCTTAGGGCAGGGCCTCCGTGGTAATCAGCCCCAGCATTTT. It codes for CASSLGQGLRGNQPQHF. Full variable domain (rest looked up from reference TRBV11-2 and TRBJ1-5): EAGVAQSPRYKIIEKRQSVAFWCNPISGHATLYWYQQILGQGPKLLIQFQNNGVVDDSQLPKDRFSAERLKGVDSTLKIQPAKLEDSAVYLCASSLGQGLRGNQPQHFGDGTRLSIL.

This chain joins TRBV7-3 and TRBJ2-1; weak D call: TRBD1 (5 bases). The CDR3 is 15 residues long. Trimming left V 2 bases short and J 2 bases short, with 10 bases between. CDR1 is SGHTA, CDR2 FQGTGA, per germline. The CDR3 is CASSLGSGTYNEQFF. The DNA of the CDR3 is TGTGCCAGCAGCTTAGGTTCAGGGACCTACAATGAGCAGTTCTTC.

The chain carries TRBV5-1 and TRBJ2-1, with D hard to call. The length of the CDR3 is 11 residues. Deletions cut 4 bases from V and 9 bases from J, with 8 bases between. Germline loops: CDR1 SGHRS, CDR2 YFSETQ. CDR3 in amino acids: CASSLDSEQFF. CDR3 in DNA: TGCGCCAGCAGCCTAGATAGTGAGCAGTTCTTC. The whole variable domain, filled in from reference TRBV5-1 and TRBJ2-1, reads KAGVTQTPRYLIKTRGQQVTLSCSPISGHRSVSWYQQTPGQGLQFLFEYFSETQRNKGNFPGRFSGRQFSNSRSEMNVSTLELGDSALYLCASSLDSEQFFGPGTRLTVL.

This clone turned up a few times. The V gene is TRBV18, the J gene TRBJ1-1, with no clear D. V lost 3 bases, J lost 5 bases, and 13 bases lay in between. The CDR3 has 14 residues. CDR1 is KGHSH, CDR2 LQKENI, per germline. In DNA form, the CDR3 reads TGTGCCAGCTCACCTTCCCCTTCGGGGACTGAAGCTTTCTTT. It is translated as CASSPSPSGTEAFF.

This chain uses TRBV19 with TRBJ1-1; no clear D gene. The length of the CDR3 is 12 residues. Germline assignment: CDR1 LNHDA and CDR2 SQIVND (reference sequence). Trimming took 5 bases from V and 8 from J, leaving 12 bases between them. The CDR3 DNA reads TGTGCCAGTAGTCCAGGACTGGGGGAAGCTTTCTTT. Its protein is CASSPGLGEAFF.